Reported below is one T cell receptor beta chain. In the original analysis: Amplification with reference gene primers provided the estimates of nucleated cell counts. Generated by immunoSEQ multiplex PCR, the TCRdb table keeps only in-frame clones and is missing some. V, J and clone size are taken as reported in that table, and D and trimming were inferred from the DNA itself. This table has about 670,000 clones, around 89% appearing once. These data originate in a study of blood T cell repertoires in COVID-19. The wider study: There were acute and convalescent COVID-19 samples, and they came from the United States, Italy and Spain.

Trimming stripped 2 bases from V and 5 bases from J, with 11 bases between. The CDR3 has 14 amino acids. Germline CDR1 and CDR2: SGHTA and FQGTGA. The sequence was obtained from a woman younger than 30 with acute or convalescent COVID-19. The chain carries TRBV7-3 and TRBJ2-3, with D perhaps TRBD2 (6 bases). Sequencing used peripheral blood. CDR3 DNA sequence: TGTGCCAGCAGCTTAGGAGGGGCGGGAGATACGCAGTATTTT. Its translation: CASSLGGAGDTQYF.